This TCR beta chain was sequenced during a study of blood T cell repertoires in COVID-19 (dated by TCRdb to about 2020). A note on the overall study: Samples from collaborators originated in the United States, Italy and Spain and spanned both the acute and convalescent phases of COVID-19. The material from the prospective study consisted of cDNA or gDNA derived from T cells, B-cell-depleted T cells, or PBMCs. Subjects who had been exposed to COVID-19, were actively infected with it, or had recovered from it provided the deeply sampled blood TCRbeta repertoires that made up the dataset. The repertoires were made available in a free public database intended to serve as a resource for research on the immune response to SARS-CoV-2. Samples came from the ongoing ImmuneRACE study (first 160 participants) plus 1,254 subjects from 6 global collaborators. A de-identified subject ID, COVID-19 status, age in years and sex were almost always included in the sample metadata. HLA class I and class II types, where available, came from metadata supplied by the sample provider rather than from assay-based typing. The paper as a whole reports these results and caveats: The amount of clinical and demographic metadata varied by source and participant and was provided uncurated.

The immunoSEQ Assay, a bias-controlled multiplex PCR, was used to amplify TCRbeta CDR3 regions from genomic DNA. On the authors' methods: The number of nucleated cells in each sample was estimated by amplification of reference gene primers within the assay. To quantify the absolute abundance of each unique TCRbeta CDR3 rearrangement, sequence reads were collapsed and filtered. For each sample, productive Simpson clonality was calculated as the square root of Simpson's diversity index over productive rearrangements. Here the immuneACCESS table is served through TCRdb, limited to in-frame sequences with V and J called. Missing clones are a known gap in these copies; in checked studies unresolved V genes cover under half, and the rest lacks a known reason. V and J calls and clone size come straight from that table; D and trimming were deduced from the DNA. The sample has some 110,000 clones on record, roughly 86% of them singletons. The ten top clones hold approximately 4% of the sample.

About this clone: Which antigen it targets is not known. Base quality data are lacking; no much larger clone is found one base away.

CDR1 is given as SGHAT and CDR2 as FQNNGV, both from the germline V gene. The CDR3 runs 16 residues from the cysteine to the phenylalanine. The kept DNA is CDR3 alone, 48 bases in frame from the first base. Ends trimmed: V by 1 base, J by 5 bases; bases unmatched to a gene: 3. Each collaborating institution followed its own protocols to collect whole blood in K2EDTA tubes. Collaborator samples were shipped for TCRbeta analysis as frozen whole blood, isolated PBMCs, or DNA extracted from either sample type. This clonotype was sampled from a man between 40 and 49 years old with acute or convalescent COVID-19. The sample consisted of peripheral blood. This receptor chain uses TRBV11-2 and TRBJ1-6, and TRBD1 matches 9 of the central bases. The CDR3 amino acid sequence is: CASSLAWDRDNSPLHF. The DNA is TGTGCCAGCAGCTTAGCCTGGGACAGGGATAATTCACCCCTCCACTTT.